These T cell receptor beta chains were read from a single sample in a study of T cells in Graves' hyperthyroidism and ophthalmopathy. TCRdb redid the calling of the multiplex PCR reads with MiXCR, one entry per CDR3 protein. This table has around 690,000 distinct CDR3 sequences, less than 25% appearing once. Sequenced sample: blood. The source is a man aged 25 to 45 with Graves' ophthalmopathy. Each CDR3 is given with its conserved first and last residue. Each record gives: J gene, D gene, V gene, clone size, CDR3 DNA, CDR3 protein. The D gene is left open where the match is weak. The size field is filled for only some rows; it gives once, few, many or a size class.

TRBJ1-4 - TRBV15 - TGTGCCACCAGCAGAGTAGCACCAACTAATGAAAAACTGTTTTTT CATSRVAPTNEKLFF
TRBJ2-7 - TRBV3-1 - TGTGCCAGCAGCCCCCAGAGGACGGGGGTCTACGAGCAGTACTTC CASSPQRTGVYEQYF
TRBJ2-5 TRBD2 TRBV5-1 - TGCGCCAGCAGCACCGGGACTAGCGGACAAGAGACCCAGTACTTC CASSTGTSGQETQYF
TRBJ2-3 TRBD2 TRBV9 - TGTGCCAGCAGCGTAGCTGAAGTAGCGGGAGGGCCATTGGCAGATACGCAGTATTTT CASSVAEVAGGPLADTQYF
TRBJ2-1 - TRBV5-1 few TGCGCCAGCAGCTTGGACTCCCCGAGCTCCTACAATGAGCAGTTCTTC CASSLDSPSSYNEQFF
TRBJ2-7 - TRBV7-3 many TGTGCCAGCAGCTTAATGGGGAATGACGACGAGCAGTACTTC CASSLMGNDDEQYF
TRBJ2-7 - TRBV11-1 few TGTGCCAGCAGCTTTGGGCGGGGAACCTACGAGCAGTACTTC CASSFGRGTYEQYF
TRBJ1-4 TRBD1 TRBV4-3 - TGCGCCAGCAGCCAAGGGGGACAGTTTCATAATGAAAAACTGTTTTTT CASSQGGQFHNEKLFF
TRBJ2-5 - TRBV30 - TGTGCCTCTGACATCGCCCAAGAGACCCAGTACTTC CASDIAQETQYF
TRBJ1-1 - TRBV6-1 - TGTGCCAGCAGTGATTGGGGGGAGTCTAACACTGAAGCTTTCTTT CASSDWGESNTEAFF
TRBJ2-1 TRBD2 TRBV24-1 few TGTGCCACCAGTGCTAGCGGGACCAACAATGAGCAGTTCTTC CATSASGTNNEQFF
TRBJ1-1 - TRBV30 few TGTGCCTGGTACCCTGCCCAGGCGAACACTGAAGCTTTCTTT CAWYPAQANTEAFF
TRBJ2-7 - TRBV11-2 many TGTGCCAGCAGCTTTAGCGAGGACAGACCCTACGAGCAGTACTTC CASSFSEDRPYEQYF